This T cell receptor beta chain was sequenced in a study of blood T cell repertoires in COVID-19. For the study at large: The origin of the acute and convalescent COVID-19 samples was the United States, Italy and Spain. The cDNA or gDNA used as material had been derived from T cells, B-cell-depleted T cells, or PBMCs.

The CDR3 loop spans 15 amino acids. V shed 1 base and J 4 bases; nucleotides not matched to a gene: 5. In the authors' methods: Scientists estimated how many nucleated cells there were by amplifying reference gene primers. Data came from immunoSEQ multiplex PCR; TCRdb stores just in-frame clones and leaves some out. For V, J and clone size, that table is used; D and trimming come from the DNA. This sample has 80,000 to 90,000 clones, with around 86% found just once. The genes are TRBV5-3 and TRBJ2-7; 10 bases fit TRBD1. TRBV5-3 qualifies as an ORF whose function is uncertain. Specimen: peripheral blood. This TCR was recovered from a man aged 35-49 years with acute or convalescent COVID-19. The CDR3 here is CARSLWRQGAYEQYF. The CDR3 DNA follows: TGTGCCAGAAGCTTGTGGAGACAGGGGGCTTACGAGCAGTACTTC.